Listed below are T cell receptor beta chains from one sample, sequenced in a study of blood T cell repertoires in COVID-19. Here immunoSEQ multiplex PCR was the method, and the copy in TCRdb shows in-frame clones only, minus some. The data show tens of thousands of clones, approximately 92% seen once. The sequenced material came from peripheral blood. Receptors were obtained from an elderly man with acute or convalescent COVID-19. CDR3s include the opening cysteine and the closing phenylalanine or tryptophan. Each record gives: V gene, J gene, D gene, clone size, CDR3 protein, CDR3 DNA. D genes are given only for firm matches. Not every row has a clone size; where given, it reads once, few, many or a size class.

TRBV10-1	TRBJ1-2	TRBD1	-	CASRLLDRGNYGYTF	TGCGCCAGCAGGCTGTTGGACAGGGGGAACTATGGCTACACCTTC
TRBV4-1	TRBJ1-2	-	few	CASSQGTGGRDYGYTF	TGCGCCAGCAGCCAGGGGACGGGAGGCAGAGACTATGGCTACACCTTC
TRBV5-4	TRBJ2-7	-	-	CASSSTSGAYEQYF	TGTGCCAGCAGCTCTACTTCCGGGGCCTACGAGCAGTACTTC
TRBV11-2	TRBJ1-1	-	once	CASSLVRDTEAFF	TGTGCCAGCAGCTTAGTACGGGACACTGAAGCTTTCTTT
TRBV3-1/TRBV3-2	TRBJ1-6	-	-	CASSQAVPYSPLHF	TGTGCCAGCAGCCAAGCGGTACCCTATTCACCCCTCCACTTT
TRBV6-5	TRBJ1-3	TRBD1	-	CASSFGTGASGNTIYF	TGTGCCAGCAGTTTTGGGACAGGAGCCTCTGGAAACACCATATATTTT
TRBV29-1	TRBJ2-5	TRBD1	-	CSVVGQGVLETQYF	TGCAGCGTTGTGGGACAGGGGGTTTTGGAGACCCAGTACTTC
TRBV5-4	TRBJ1-6	TRBD1	-	CASSIGQGNFSPLHF	TGTGCCAGCAGCATCGGACAGGGAAATTTTTCACCCCTCCACTTT
TRBV14	TRBJ2-1	-	-	CASSHRGFSSYNEQFF	TGTGCCAGCAGCCATAGGGGGTTTAGCTCCTACAATGAGCAGTTCTTC
TRBV2	TRBJ2-1	TRBD2	few	CASSFLAGGHEQFF	TGTGCCAGCAGCTTCTTAGCGGGGGGGCACGAGCAGTTCTTC
TRBV3-1/TRBV3-2	TRBJ1-6	TRBD1	once	CASSQFPGQGYSPLHF	TGTGCCAGCAGCCAATTTCCGGGACAGGGGTATTCACCCCTCCACTTT
TRBV2	TRBJ1-1	TRBD1	-	CASSEVRGPEAFF	TGTGCCAGCAGTGAGGTTAGGGGGCCTGAAGCTTTCTTT
TRBV4-1	TRBJ1-6	-	-	CASSQGQGDSPLHF	TGCGCCAGCAGCCAAGGACAAGGGGATTCACCCCTCCACTTT
TRBV5-1	TRBJ1-5	-	-	CASSLDGWNQPQHF	TGCGCCAGCAGCTTGGACGGTTGGAATCAGCCCCAGCATTTT
TRBV5-8	TRBJ1-2	TRBD1	-	CASSPEGGQGQDGYTF	TGTGCCAGCAGTCCAGAGGGGGGACAGGGTCAGGATGGCTACACCTTC
TRBV30	TRBJ1-1	-	-	CAWSVVSSGTEAFF	TGTGCCTGGAGTGTAGTATCTTCGGGGACTGAAGCTTTCTTT
TRBV13	TRBJ2-1	TRBD2	few	CASSQTSGGPGNEQFF	TGTGCCAGCAGCCAAACGTCGGGGGGGCCCGGGAATGAGCAGTTCTTC
TRBV12-3/TRBV12-4	TRBJ2-3	TRBD2	-	CASSRGGADTQYF	TGTGCCAGCAGTCGGGGGGGCGCAGATACGCAGTATTTT
TRBV29-1	TRBJ1-1	TRBD1	-	CSVEAGGNTEAFF	TGCAGCGTTGAAGCAGGGGGGAACACTGAAGCTTTCTTT
TRBV7-9	TRBJ2-5	-	-	CASSLGSVGETQYF	TGTGCCAGCAGCTTAGGTTCGGTCGGGGAGACCCAGTACTTC
TRBV30	TRBJ2-2	-	-	CAWSVQTGELFF	TGTGCCTGGAGTGTACAGACCGGGGAGCTGTTTTTT
TRBV12-3/TRBV12-4	TRBJ1-2	-	-	CASSLFGSRYTF	TGTGCCAGCAGTTTATTCGGTTCCCGCTACACCTTC
TRBV5-1	TRBJ2-5	-	-	CASRQASRKQETQYF	TGCGCCAGCAGACAGGCGAGCCGAAAACAAGAGACCCAGTACTTC
TRBV12-3/TRBV12-4	TRBJ2-2	-	-	CASRDTGAGELFF	TGTGCCAGCAGAGACACGGGGGCCGGGGAGCTGTTTTTT
TRBV5-1	TRBJ2-3	TRBD2	-	CASSSRTSGDTDTQYF	TGCGCCAGCAGCTCCCGGACTAGCGGGGATACAGATACGCAGTATTTT
TRBV4-1	TRBJ1-6	-	few	CATRRGDRGSPLHF	TGCGCCACTCGACGGGGGGATAGAGGTTCACCCCTCCACTTT
TRBV30	TRBJ1-4	-	-	CAWRVGSSSNEKLFF	TGTGCCTGGAGGGTAGGGAGCTCCTCGAATGAAAAACTGTTTTTT
TRBV5-1	TRBJ2-2	-	-	CASSQGWVRNTGELFF	TGCGCCAGCAGCCAGGGGTGGGTAAGGAACACCGGGGAGCTGTTTTTT
TRBV6-6	TRBJ2-5	-	-	CASRRGQMIQETQYF	TGTGCCAGCAGGCGGGGACAGATGATCCAAGAGACCCAGTACTTC
TRBV19	TRBJ2-7	-	-	CASRGRRGGYEQYF	TGTGCCAGTAGGGGCCGAAGGGGCGGCTACGAGCAGTACTTC
TRBV6-5	TRBJ1-2	-	-	CASSYATDSLGGYTF	TGTGCCAGCAGTTACGCGACGGACAGCTTGGGCGGCTACACCTTC
TRBV12-3/TRBV12-4	TRBJ1-1	-	once	CASSPGNTEAFF	TGTGCCAGCAGCCCAGGGAACACTGAAGCTTTCTTT
TRBV19	TRBJ2-7	-	-	CASSISGLLGYEQYF	TGTGCCAGTAGTATCTCAGGACTTCTAGGCTACGAGCAGTACTTC
TRBV7-8	TRBJ2-3	TRBD2	-	CASSFPGLDTDTQYF	TGTGCCAGCAGCTTCCCGGGACTAGATACAGATACGCAGTATTTT
TRBV2	TRBJ2-1	TRBD1	-	CASRDQGALGNEQFF	TGTGCCAGCAGGGATCAGGGGGCTCTGGGGAATGAGCAGTTCTTC
TRBV28	TRBJ1-5	-	-	CASSLFGTKSNQPQHF	TGTGCCAGCAGTTTATTCGGGACAAAGAGCAATCAGCCCCAGCATTTT
TRBV18	TRBJ2-7	-	-	CASSPRATSDEQYF	TGTGCCAGCTCACCACGAGCCACCTCCGACGAGCAGTACTTC
TRBV5-4	TRBJ1-6	TRBD1	-	CASSLAGTVDSPLHF	TGTGCCAGCAGCTTGGCCGGGACAGTGGATTCACCCCTCCACTTT
TRBV11-3	TRBJ2-1	TRBD2	once	CASSSGLAGNEQFF	TGTGCCAGCAGCTCGGGACTAGCGGGGAATGAGCAGTTCTTC
TRBV2	TRBJ2-2	-	-	CASSDQGIANTGELFF	TGTGCCAGCAGTGACCAGGGGATCGCGAACACCGGGGAGCTGTTTTTT
TRBV19	TRBJ2-7	TRBD1	-	CASADRANEQYF	TGTGCCAGCGCGGACAGGGCAAACGAGCAGTACTTC
TRBV24-1	TRBJ1-5	TRBD1	-	CATRDRGYSNQPQHF	TGTGCCACCAGGGACAGGGGTTATAGCAATCAGCCCCAGCATTTT
TRBV20-1	TRBJ2-3	-	few	CSAIQLDTQYF	TGCAGTGCTATCCAGTTGGATACGCAGTATTTT
TRBV7-3	TRBJ2-3	-	-	CASSLASITDTQYF	TGTGCCAGCAGCCTCGCTAGCATTACAGATACGCAGTATTTT
TRBV28	TRBJ1-3	-	-	CASSLVGFSGNTIYF	TGTGCCAGCAGTTTAGTCGGGTTCTCTGGAAACACCATATATTTT
TRBV15	TRBJ2-7	-	-	CATSRTGYEQYF	TGTGCCACCAGCCGTACGGGCTACGAGCAGTACTTC
TRBV5-4	TRBJ2-7	-	-	CASSPAPTYEQYF	TGTGCCAGCAGTCCCGCCCCGACATACGAGCAGTACTTC
TRBV4-2	TRBJ2-1	TRBD2	-	CASSQDMSGGINEQFF	TGTGCCAGCAGCCAAGATATGAGCGGGGGCATAAATGAGCAGTTCTTC
TRBV5-8	TRBJ2-2	-	few	CASSLSLSSQDTGELFF	TGTGCCAGCAGCTTGAGTCTGTCTAGCCAGGACACCGGGGAGCTGTTTTTT
TRBV9	TRBJ1-3	-	once	CASSIQTGPGNTIYF	TGTGCCAGCAGCATCCAAACAGGTCCTGGAAACACCATATATTTT
TRBV30	TRBJ1-4	TRBD1	-	CAWSKTTGASEKLFF	TGTGCCTGGAGCAAAACGACAGGGGCCTCCGAAAAACTGTTTTTT
TRBV5-8	TRBJ1-5	TRBD1	-	CASSQTGQSNQPQHF	TGTGCCAGCAGCCAGACAGGGCAAAGCAATCAGCCCCAGCATTTT
TRBV5-1	TRBJ1-2	-	-	CASSLNRESYGYTF	TGCGCCAGCAGCTTGAACAGGGAAAGCTATGGCTACACCTTC
TRBV19	TRBJ2-7	TRBD2	-	CASSIRSSGGNYEQYF	TGTGCCAGTAGTATCCGGTCTAGCGGGGGGAATTACGAGCAGTACTTC
TRBV7-9	TRBJ2-3	TRBD1	-	CASSQDRDTDTQYF	TGTGCCAGCAGCCAAGACAGGGATACAGATACGCAGTATTTT
TRBV6-5	TRBJ1-1	-	-	CATRDGGKNTEAFF	TGTGCCACTCGCGATGGGGGCAAGAACACTGAAGCTTTCTTT
TRBV9	TRBJ1-2	-	-	CASSAVTGSLSYTF	TGTGCCAGCAGCGCCGTCACGGGGTCCCTAAGCTACACCTTC
TRBV15	TRBJ2-7	-	-	CATSRSGSSYEQYF	TGTGCCACCAGCCGTAGCGGCAGCTCCTACGAGCAGTACTTC
TRBV27	TRBJ2-5	-	once	CATYGVRETQYF	TGTGCCACCTACGGGGTCCGGGAGACCCAGTACTTC